This T cell receptor (beta chain) was obtained from a study of blood T cell repertoires in COVID-19. This clone showed up just a few times. The trim removed 2 bases at V and 6 bases at J, leaving 5 bases unmatched. The CDR3 sequence is 16 residues long. CDR1 and CDR2 (germline): MDHEN, SYDVKM. How the authors handled the data: Reference gene primer amplification yielded estimated nucleated cell counts. Data came from immunoSEQ multiplex PCR; TCRdb stores just in-frame clones and leaves some out. The V and J calls and the clone size are those of that table, but D and trimming were determined from the DNA. The sample has about 210,000 clones, about 86% seen once.

Sequenced input: PBMCs or T cells enriched from blood (not recorded which). J is TRBJ1-6 and V is TRBV28; 9 bases align to TRBD1. The source of this sequence is a woman aged 45 to 65 with acute COVID-19. The CDR3 DNA reads as TGTGCCAGCAGTTTACCACAGGGGGCTGGTAATTCACCCCTCCACTTT. It yields the protein CASSLPQGAGNSPLHF.